Below, one T cell receptor (beta chain) is given with its context. The sample belongs to a study of shared clonotypes between healthy human individuals. Generated by immunoSEQ multiplex PCR, the TCRdb table keeps only in-frame clones and is missing some. Of approximately 2.5 million clones detected, approximately 94% appear once; the ten largest clones hold over 0.12%. The clonotype was recovered from a man younger than 35 in good health. Sequenced input: naive CD4+ T cells sorted from blood. Sample subset: CD45RA+ positively selected.

The CDR3 DNA follows: TGCAGTGCTAGAGGGGACCATACGCAGTATTTT. As protein: CSARGDHTQYF. This chain connects TRBV20-1 to TRBJ2-3; D could derive from TRBD1 or TRBD2 (5 bases each). The CDR3 is made up of 11 amino acids. Germline V lookup: CDR1 DFQATT, CDR2 SNEGSKA (reference sequence). Trimming shortened V by 1 base and J by 7 bases, and 6 bases separated the two germline ends.